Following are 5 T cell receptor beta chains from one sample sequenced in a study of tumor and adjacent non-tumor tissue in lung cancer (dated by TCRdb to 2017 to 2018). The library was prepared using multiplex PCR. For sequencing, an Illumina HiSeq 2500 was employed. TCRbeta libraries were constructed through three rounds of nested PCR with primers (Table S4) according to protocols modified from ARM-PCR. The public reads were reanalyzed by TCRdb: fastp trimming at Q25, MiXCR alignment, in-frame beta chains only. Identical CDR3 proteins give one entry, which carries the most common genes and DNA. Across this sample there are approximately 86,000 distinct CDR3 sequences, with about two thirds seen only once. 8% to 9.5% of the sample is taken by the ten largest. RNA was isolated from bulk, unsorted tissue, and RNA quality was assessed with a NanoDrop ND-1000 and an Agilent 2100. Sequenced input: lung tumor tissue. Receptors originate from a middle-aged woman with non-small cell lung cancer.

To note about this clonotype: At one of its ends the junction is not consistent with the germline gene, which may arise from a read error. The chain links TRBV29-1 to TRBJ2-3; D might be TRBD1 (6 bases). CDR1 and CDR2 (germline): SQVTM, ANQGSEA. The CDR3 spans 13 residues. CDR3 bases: TGCAGCGTTGGGAAGACAGGCACAGATACGCTGTATTTT. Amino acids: CSVGKTGTDTLYF.

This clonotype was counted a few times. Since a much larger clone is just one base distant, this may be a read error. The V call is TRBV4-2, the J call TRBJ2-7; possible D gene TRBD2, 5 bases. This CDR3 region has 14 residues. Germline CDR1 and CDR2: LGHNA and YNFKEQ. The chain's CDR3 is CVSSQLGEGNEQYF. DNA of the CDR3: TGTGTCAGCAGCCAACTCGGGGAAGGAAACGAGCAGTACTTC.

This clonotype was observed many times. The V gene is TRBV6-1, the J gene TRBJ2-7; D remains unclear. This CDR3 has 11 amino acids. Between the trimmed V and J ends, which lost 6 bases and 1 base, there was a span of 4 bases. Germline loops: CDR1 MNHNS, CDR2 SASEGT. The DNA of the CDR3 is TGTGCCAGCAGGCAGTCCTACGAGCAGTACTTC. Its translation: CASRQSYEQYF.

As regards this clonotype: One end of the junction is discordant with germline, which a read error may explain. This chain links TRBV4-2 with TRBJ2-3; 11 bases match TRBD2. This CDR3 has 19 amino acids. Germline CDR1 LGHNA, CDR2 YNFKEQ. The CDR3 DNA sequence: TGTGCCATCAGCCCGCGAGTCTGGGGGATAGCGGGAGGGCCCGATACGCTGTATTTT. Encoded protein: CAISPRVWGIAGGPDTLYF.

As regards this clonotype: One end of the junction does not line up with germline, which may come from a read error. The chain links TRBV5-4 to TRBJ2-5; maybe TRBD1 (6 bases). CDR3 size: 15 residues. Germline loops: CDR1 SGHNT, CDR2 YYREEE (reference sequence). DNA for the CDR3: TGTGCCTGCAGCTTGGCCACCACAGGGCAAGAGACCCAGTACTTC. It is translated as CACSLATTGQETQYF.